This T cell receptor (beta chain) derives from a study of beta chain features in type 1 diabetes. Study-level background: Cell yields, gender and age were similar in healthy donors and patients. Sorted cells numbering around 100,000,000 were examined across all samples.

Study-wide results and limits: Patients with type 1 diabetes carried fewer insertions and had more deletions at their VDJ junctions.

As concerns this clone: Its target is not known.

The isolated RNA, all of it, was reverse transcribed, so expressed TCRB transcripts were what got sequenced. Profiled with immunoSEQ multiplex PCR; TCRdb holds only in-frame clones, not every one. This table has under 250,000 clones, roughly an eighth appearing once. It was via CD45RO/CCR7/CD25/CD127/CD95/CD27 that CD4+ naive, central memory, regulatory and stem cell-like memory cells were sorted. The sequenced sample consisted of naive CD4+ T cells from blood. The clonotype comes from a woman between 40 and 55 years old in good health.

For the CDR3, the DNA is TGTGCCAGCAGCTTAGAAGGGGCGGGCAATCAGCCCCAGCATTTT. This sequence encodes CASSLEGAGNQPQHF. The chain uses TRBV7-9 and TRBJ1-5, with D tentatively TRBD1 (5 bases). Germline V lookup: CDR1 SEHNR, CDR2 FQNEAQ (reference sequence). Trimming removed 1 base at V and 2 bases at J, with 9 bases between. CDR3 length: 15 residues.